These T cell receptor beta chains were read from a single sample in a study of CD4 T cells in relation to SARS-CoV-2 and coronaviruses. Their recognized antigens are unknown. Profiling relied on immunoSEQ multiplex PCR, and the TCRdb table lists in-frame clones only, not all of them. The data contain about 15,000 clones, approximately 73% of them seen just once; the ten biggest clones take up more than 25%. What was sequenced was CD4+ T cells from PBMCs, cultured in vitro. Receptor source: a human donor in good health. The CDR3 runs from the conserved cysteine through the conserved F or W. Fields, in order: J gene, D gene, V gene, clone size, CDR3 DNA, CDR3 protein. The D gene is left open where the match is weak. Part of the rows lack a size; the others show once, few, many or a class for expanded clones.

>TRBJ2-1|TRBD2|TRBV6-1|.
TGTGCCAGCAGTGAAATTGGGCCACTAGCGGGAGGGAACTACAATGAGCAGTTCTTC
CASSEIGPLAGGNYNEQFF
>TRBJ2-3|TRBD2|TRBV19|.
TGTGCCAGTAGTATAGAGCCAGCGGGACTCCACACAGATACGCAGTATTTT
CASSIEPAGLHTDTQYF
>TRBJ1-1|.|TRBV7-3|.
TGTGCCAGCAGCATCGCACGTAACACTGAAGCTTTCTTT
CASSIARNTEAFF
>TRBJ2-3|TRBD1|TRBV24-1|.
TGTGCCACCAGTGATTTTAGTGGGACAGGGGCAGATACGCAGTATTTT
CATSDFSGTGADTQYF
>TRBJ2-3|TRBD2|TRBV3-1/TRBV3-2|once
TGTGCCAGCAGCCTAGGGACTAGCGGCACAGATACGCAGTATTTT
CASSLGTSGTDTQYF
>TRBJ1-4|.|TRBV28|.
TGTGCCAGCACCTCTCGGGGAAAGGGTAATGAAAAACTGTTTTTT
CASTSRGKGNEKLFF
>TRBJ2-7|.|TRBV30|.
TGTGCCTGGAGTGGACCTGACCCCTACGAGCAGTACTTC
CAWSGPDPYEQYF
>TRBJ2-1|TRBD2|TRBV9|few
TGTGCCAGCAGCTTAATCGGGACTAGCGGGGGCTACAATGAGCAGTTCTTC
CASSLIGTSGGYNEQFF
>TRBJ1-1|.|TRBV5-1|.
TGCGCCAGCAGCCTCCAGGGAGGGGATAACACTGAAGCTTTCTTT
CASSLQGGDNTEAFF
>TRBJ2-7|.|TRBV21-1|few
TGTGCCAGCAGCTCCTTAGGACGTTACTCCTACGAGCAGTACTTC
CASSSLGRYSYEQYF
>TRBJ1-3|.|TRBV2|.
TGTGCCAGCAATCTCCAATCCCCAAGTCAGAACACCATATATTTT
CASNLQSPSQNTIYF
>TRBJ1-4|.|TRBV11-2|.
TGTGCCAGCACCAACGTCGGAGCTAATGAAAAACTGTTTTTT
CASTNVGANEKLFF
>TRBJ2-7|.|TRBV11-2|.
TGTGCCAGCAGCTTAGGGGTTGGCAACTCCTACGAGCAGTACTTC
CASSLGVGNSYEQYF
>TRBJ2-7|.|TRBV19|.
TGTGCCAGTAGTCGGGGTGAGGGAGGCTACGAGCAGTACTTC
CASSRGEGGYEQYF
>TRBJ2-1|TRBD1|TRBV24-1|few
TGTGCCACCGACAGGGGGGGAGGCCATGAGCAGTTCTTC
CATDRGGGHEQFF
>TRBJ2-7|.|TRBV5-8|once
TGTGCCAGCAGCAAGGACACTCCCGAGAGGAAGCAGTACTTC
CASSKDTPERKQYF
>TRBJ1-5|TRBD1|TRBV18|.
TGTGCCAGCTCACCAGGGACAGGGGAGCAGCCCCAGCATTTT
CASSPGTGEQPQHF
>TRBJ1-3|TRBD1|TRBV19|.
TGTGCCAGTAGGGACAGGGCTACTGGAAACACCATATATTTT
CASRDRATGNTIYF
>TRBJ2-7|TRBD2|TRBV5-6|.
TGTGCCAGCAGCTTGGAGCTAGCGGGACATCAATCCTACGAGCAGTACTTC
CASSLELAGHQSYEQYF
>TRBJ1-3|TRBD1|TRBV27|.
TGTGCCAGCAGTTCCTCACCGACAGGGGTCTCTGGAAACACCATATATTTT
CASSSSPTGVSGNTIYF
>TRBJ2-3|TRBD2|TRBV5-1|once
TGCGCCAGCAGCTTGGGGCGGGGGTCGAGTACAGATACGCAGTATTTT
CASSLGRGSSTDTQYF
>TRBJ2-5|TRBD2|TRBV7-9|.
TGTGCCAGCAGCCGAAGCGGGGAGGAGACCCAGTACTTC
CASSRSGEETQYF
>TRBJ1-4|.|TRBV5-1|.
TGCGCCAGCAGCGGAGGGACCTCGAGAGAAAAACTGTTTTTT
CASSGGTSREKLFF
>TRBJ2-3|TRBD2|TRBV12-3/TRBV12-4|.
TGTGCCAGCATTCTGGGAGGGTCAGATACGCAGTATTTT
CASILGGSDTQYF
>TRBJ2-5|TRBD2|TRBV10-3|once
TGTGCCATCAGTGAGGTACCGAGCGGGAGGGAGACCCAGTACTTC
CAISEVPSGRETQYF
>TRBJ2-2|.|TRBV5-1|once
TGCGCCAGCAGCTTTAAAGGCAACTCGAACACCGGGGAGCTGTTTTTT
CASSFKGNSNTGELFF
>TRBJ2-3|.|TRBV10-1|.
TGCGCCAGCAGTGTCGACCTCACAGATACGCAGTATTTT
CASSVDLTDTQYF
>TRBJ2-2|.|TRBV15|.
TGTGCCACCAGCAGAGGGGGACCAAACACCGGGGAGCTGTTTTTT
CATSRGGPNTGELFF
>TRBJ2-3|.|TRBV5-1|.
TGCGCCAGCACCGGGGCGTCATACACAGATACGCAGTATTTT
CASTGASYTDTQYF
>TRBJ2-3|.|TRBV11-1|once
TGTGCCAGCAGCTCCTTATCAACAGATACGCAGTATTTT
CASSSLSTDTQYF
>TRBJ2-7|TRBD1|TRBV5-1|.
TGCGCCAGCAGCTTGGCCCCCGGGACAGGGGGAGACGAGCAGTACTTC
CASSLAPGTGGDEQYF
>TRBJ1-6|.|TRBV30|.
TGTGCCTGGGGCGAGGGCAGGGTCGGTTCACCCCTCCACTTT
CAWGEGRVGSPLHF
>TRBJ1-3|.|TRBV19|.
TGTGCCAGTAGTATAGGAGGCCTCCGTTCTACTGGAAACACCATATATTTT
CASSIGGLRSTGNTIYF
>TRBJ2-1|TRBD2|TRBV30|.
TGTGCCGGCCGCCCCTGGACTAGCATACATGAGCAGTTCTTC
CAGRPWTSIHEQFF
>TRBJ2-3|TRBD2|TRBV5-1|.
TGCGCCAGCAGCTCCGCCACTAGCGGGGGGACAGATACGCAGTATTTT
CASSSATSGGTDTQYF
>TRBJ2-5|TRBD1|TRBV20-1|.
TGCAGTCACAGGGGGCAAGAGACCCAGTACTTC
CSHRGQETQYF
>TRBJ1-1|TRBD1|TRBV6-1|.
TGTGCCAGCAGTGAAAGACAGGGGACTGAAGCTTTCTTT
CASSERQGTEAFF
>TRBJ1-1|.|TRBV10-3|.
TGTGCCATCAGTCCTCTAGGGGGGATGGCGGACACTGAAGCTTTCTTT
CAISPLGGMADTEAFF
>TRBJ2-7|TRBD2|TRBV28|.
TGTGCCAGCAGTTTCTCCACTAGCGGGTTATCCTACGAGCAGTACTTC
CASSFSTSGLSYEQYF
>TRBJ2-7|.|TRBV9|.
TGTGCCAGCAGCGTAGTGGGTAGCCACGAGCAGTACTTC
CASSVVGSHEQYF
>TRBJ2-3|.|TRBV18|.
TGTGCCAGCTCACCAGTGAGTGATTGGGGGCAGTATTTT
CASSPVSDWGQYF
>TRBJ2-4|TRBD2|TRBV6-1|.
TGTGCCAGCAGTGAAGCAGCGGGAGGGCCAGAGTACTTC
CASSEAAGGPEYF
>TRBJ2-7|.|TRBV10-3|.
TGTGCCATCAGCGGACAGCCGTTGAGCTCCTACGAGCAGTACTTC
CAISGQPLSSYEQYF
>TRBJ1-2|TRBD1|TRBV15|.
TGTGCCACCAGCAAGGGGACCCTACAGGGGGGGAGTCCGAACTATGGCTACACCTTC
CATSKGTLQGGSPNYGYTF
>TRBJ2-1|TRBD2|TRBV7-9|.
TGTGCCAGCAGCAGGACTAGCGGGACCTGGAATGAGCAGTTCTTC
CASSRTSGTWNEQFF